This TCR beta chain was obtained from a study of synovial regulatory T cells in juvenile arthritis. The CDR3 consists of 17 residues. The nucleotide record is missing. The V gene's germline CDR1 is SGDLS and CDR2 YYNGEE. Sequencing was performed with immunoSEQ multiplex PCR; in TCRdb, only in-frame clones are kept and a portion is missing. The data include over 9,000 clones; the top ten clones carry approximately 2%. Material for sequencing was Treg cells from blood. The subset: remaining (HLA-DR-negative) circulating blood Treg cells. The chain couples TRBV9 to TRBJ1-2; with no DNA, the TCRdb D assignment of TRBD1 cannot be verified. This receptor was identified in a donor aged 2-30 years with juvenile idiopathic arthritis. The CDR3 loop reads CASTPGVGQGFNYGYTF.